This TCR beta chain was recorded in a study of T cells after yellow fever vaccination. The study's findings and limits: A large majority of primary-vaccination clones showed up again after the booster (about 97% CD4, around 90% CD8). It was a small share of clonotypes that appeared in both CD4 and CD8 compartments.

To note about this clonotype: Its specificity is unknown.

Production of TCR cDNA was by 5'RACE template switching, which also added a universal primer site and UMIs. One entry per CDR3 protein, called by TCRdb with MiXCR from the 5' RACE reads. The table shows hundreds of thousands of distinct CDR3 sequences, with about 12% occurring only once. The CDR3 spans 14 residues. CDR1 is LGHNA, CDR2 YSLEER, per germline. The ends were cut back, 4 bases at V and 4 bases at J, with 13 bases in the middle. This sample comprised PBMCs, obtained on the day of the yellow fever booster vaccination. The source of this sequence is a man aged 30 to 45 who received the YFV17D yellow fever vaccine. The chain links TRBV4-3 to TRBJ2-5; maybe TRBD2 (6 bases). The CDR3 nucleotides read TGCGCCAGCAGCCGATTTAGCGGTCCAGAGACCCAGTACTTC. Its protein is CASSRFSGPETQYF.